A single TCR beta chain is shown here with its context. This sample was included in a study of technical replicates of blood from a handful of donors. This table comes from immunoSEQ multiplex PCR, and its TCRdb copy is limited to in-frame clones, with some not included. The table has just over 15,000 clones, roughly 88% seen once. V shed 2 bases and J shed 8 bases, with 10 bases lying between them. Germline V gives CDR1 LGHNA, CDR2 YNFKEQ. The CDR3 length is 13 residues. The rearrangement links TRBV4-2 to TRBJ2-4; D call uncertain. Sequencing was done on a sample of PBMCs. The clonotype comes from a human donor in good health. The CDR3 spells CASSQRTRDIQYF. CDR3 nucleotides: TGTGCCAGCAGCCAACGAACCCGCGACATTCAGTACTTC.